These 19 T cell receptor beta chains originate from one sample sequenced in a study of patients and donors after allogeneic stem cell transplantation. In TCRdb, the RT-PCR reads were re-called with MiXCR into one record per CDR3 protein. The sample lists about 960,000 distinct CDR3 sequences, 15% to 20% seen once, with around 6% in the top ten. The sequenced sample was blood, either unsorted or a sorted T cell fraction (not recorded which). These receptors all come from a human donor who was either an allogeneic HSCT recipient or a stem cell or donor lymphocyte infusion donor (not recorded which). It is not recorded whose cells these are; they may come from a transplant donor.

In this sample, this clonotype turned up a few times. The chain is built from TRBV5-5 and TRBJ1-2, with 7 bases that match TRBD1. This CDR3 region has 14 residues. Germline V gene data show CDR1 as SGHKS and CDR2 as YYEKEE (reference sequence). With V trimmed by 4 bases and J by 5 bases, 8 bases remained unmatched. CDR3 amino acids: CASSPGTDPYGYTF. As DNA, the CDR3 is TGTGCCAGCAGCCCCGGGACAGACCCTTATGGCTACACCTTC.

On this clonotype itself: Possible read error: a much larger clone is one base away. The V and J genes are TRBV7-9 and TRBJ1-1; D ambiguous. The length of the CDR3 is 12 residues. Looked up from germline, CDR1 is SEHNR and CDR2 is FQNEAQ (reference sequence). Trimming stripped 3 bases from V and 1 base from J, with 3 bases between. The CDR3 DNA reads as TGTGCCAGCAGCTTCGAGAACACTGAAGCTTTCTTT. This encodes CASSFENTEAFF.

V usage is TRBV6-2 or TRBV6-3 and J usage is TRBJ1-5; D unresolved. This CDR3 comprises 15 residues. V was cut by 1 base and J by 2 bases, with 9 bases left in between. Germline CDR1 is MNHEY and CDR2 is SVGEGT. The CDR3 loop reads CASSYYGRGNQPQHF. The CDR3 coding sequence is TGTGCCAGCAGTTACTACGGGCGCGGCAATCAGCCCCAGCATTTT.

This chain connects TRBV19 to TRBJ2-7; D gene uncertain. Germline CDR1 and CDR2: LNHDA and SQIVND (reference sequence). The ends were cut back, 6 bases at V and 0 bases at J, with 9 bases in the middle. The CDR3 totals 13 residues. CDR3: CASSTVDSYEQYF. The CDR3 nucleotides read TGTGCCAGTAGCACCGTGGACTCCTACGAGCAGTACTTC.

This chain links TRBV3-1 with TRBJ2-1; D is uncertain. V dropped 0 bases and J dropped 2 bases, with 8 bases sitting between them. The CDR3 has 15 residues. Per germline, CDR1 LGHDT and CDR2 YNNKEL (reference sequence). CDR3 protein: CASSQEVSPYNEQFF. The CDR3 DNA reads TGTGCCAGCAGCCAAGAAGTTAGTCCCTACAATGAGCAGTTCTTC.

The chain carries TRBV6-1 and TRBJ2-2, with D unclear. The V gene's germline CDR1 is MNHNS and CDR2 SASEGT. V gave up 8 bases and J gave up 4 bases, with 8 bases separating them. This CDR3 has 12 amino acids. DNA for the CDR3: TGTGCCAGCGGCAAACTCACCGGGGAGCTGTTTTTT. It encodes CASGKLTGELFF.

This clonotype was observed a handful of times. The chain carries TRBV18 and TRBJ1-2, with D hard to call. V was shortened by 2 bases and J by 2 bases, with 12 bases between the two germline ends. This CDR3 is 15 amino acids long. From germline, CDR1 is KGHSH and CDR2 LQKENI. The CDR3 region has the DNA TGTGCCAGCTCACCAGAACGCCAGACGAACTATGGCTACACCTTC. Residues: CASSPERQTNYGYTF.

This chain uses TRBV29-1 with TRBJ2-5; perhaps TRBD2 as D (7 bases). CDR1 SQVTM and CDR2 ANQGSEA come from the germline V gene. CDR3 length equals 15 residues. V lost 6 bases and J lost 5, with 22 bases in between. The CDR3: CSVPPRGGAGETQYF. Written as DNA, the CDR3 is TGCAGCGTGCCCCCGCGAGGGGGGGCTGGTGAGACCCAGTACTTC.

This clonotype was picked up a small number of times. V gene TRBV6-1 combines with J gene TRBJ1-4; TRBD1 matches at 9 bases. Looked up from germline, CDR1 is MNHNS and CDR2 is SASEGT. Trimming cost V 6 bases and J 8 bases; bases outside gene matches: 7. This CDR3 comprises 14 residues. Here the CDR3 DNA reads TGTGCCAGCAGATCCGGGACAGGGACCGAAAAACTGTTTTTT. Translating gives CASRSGTGTEKLFF.

The CDR3 region is CASSLGRAAEQYF. CDR3 coding DNA: TGCGCCAGCAGCTTGGGACGGGCCGCCGAGCAGTACTTC. This chain links TRBV5-1 with TRBJ2-7; D is unresolved. The germline V gene has CDR1 SGHRS and CDR2 YFSETQ. The length of the CDR3 is 13 residues. The V and J ends lost 0 bases and 6 bases respectively, with 10 bases between them.

The chain couples TRBV11-2 to TRBJ1-2, with D possibly TRBD1 on 6 matching bases. The V and J ends lost 3 bases and 3 bases respectively, with 11 bases between them. The CDR3 consists of 14 residues. Germline lookup yields CDR1 SGHAT and CDR2 FQNNGV. The CDR3 is CASSFVTGDYGYTF. The CDR3, as DNA: TGTGCCAGCAGCTTCGTGACAGGCGACTATGGCTACACCTTC.

This clonotype was recorded once. The chain is built from TRBV7-9 and TRBJ1-1, with TRBD1 identical over 7 bases. V gave up 2 bases and J gave up 7 bases; unmatched junction bases: 10. Germline V gene sequence: CDR1 SEHNR, CDR2 FQNEAQ (reference sequence). The CDR3 sequence is 15 residues long. The CDR3, as DNA: TGTGCCAGCAGCTTATGGACAGGTGGCGCCGTTGAAGCTTTCTTT. It specifies CASSLWTGGAVEAFF.

The rearrangement joins TRBV20-1 to TRBJ2-1; D remains ambiguous. The CDR3 is made up of 13 amino acids. Germline V gene lookup returns CDR1 DFQATT and CDR2 SNEGSKA (reference sequence). Deletions cut 1 base from V and 12 bases from J, with 16 bases between. The CDR3 here is CSARGPGPLGQFF. CDR3 bases: TGCAGTGCTAGAGGGCCTGGCCCTTTGGGGCAGTTCTTC.

The chain recombines TRBV3-1 with TRBJ2-5; 9 positions match TRBD2. V was clipped by 1 base and J by 8 bases; unmatched bases: 14. Germline loops: CDR1 LGHDT, CDR2 YNNKEL (reference sequence). This CDR3 region has 17 residues. This chain's CDR3 is CASSQGDYGLAPPTQYF. The DNA of the CDR3 is TGTGCCAGCAGCCAAGGGGATTACGGACTAGCGCCACCCACCCAGTACTTC.

The rearrangement joins TRBV12-3 or TRBV12-4 to TRBJ2-1; 12 bases map to TRBD2. This CDR3 has 15 residues. The V gene end was trimmed by 6 bases and the J gene end by 7 bases; junction bases not matched to a gene: 7. The CDR3 protein is CASSTSGGPENEQFF. The CDR3 DNA is TGTGCCAGCAGCACTAGCGGGGGGCCTGAGAATGAGCAGTTCTTC.

This clonotype was counted between two and nine times. The chain uses TRBV7-3 and TRBJ2-1; perhaps D is TRBD1 or TRBD2 (5 bases each). The germline CDR1 and CDR2 sequences are SGHTA and FQGTGA. The germline V and J ends were trimmed by 5 bases and 10 bases, with 18 bases remaining between them. The CDR3 has 14 residues. The CDR3 sequence: CASSQSSSWGEQFF. In DNA form, the CDR3 reads TGTGCCAGCAGCCAATCTAGCTCGTGGGGGGAGCAGTTCTTC.

The chain combines TRBV6-5 with TRBJ2-4; 9 positions agree with TRBD1. V lost 0 bases, J lost 0 bases, and 3 bases stayed unmatched. This CDR3 has 17 residues. Germline CDR1 is MNHEY and CDR2 is SVGAGI. CDR3 coding DNA: TGTGCCAGCAGTTACTCGGGACAGGGCATAGCCAAAAACATTCAGTACTTC. Translating gives CASSYSGQGIAKNIQYF.

A note on this clonotype: Germline and junction disagree at one end, which may indicate a read error. For the CDR3, the DNA is TGTGCCAGCAGTGTACGGGACGCGGGGGCTGGGTCCTACAACGAGCAGTTCTTC. Protein sequence: CASSVRDAGAGSYNEQFF. The chain combines TRBV7-8 with TRBJ2-1; a weak D match, TRBD2 (7 bases). Germline V gene lookup returns CDR1 SGHVS and CDR2 FQNEAQ. This CDR3 is 18 amino acids long. The full variable domain, in which reference TRBV7-8 and TRBJ2-1 provide the parts outside the CDR3, is GAGVSQSPRYKVAKRGQDVALRCDPISGHVSLFWYQQALGQGPEFLTYFQNEAQLDKSGLPSDRFFAERPEGSVSTLKIQRTQQEDSAVYLCASSVRDAGAGSYNEQFFGPGTRLTVL.

This clonotype was seen only a few times. The V gene is TRBV21-1, the J gene TRBJ1-2; the table calls TRBD1, which could not be checked here. TRBV21-1 is reported as a pseudogene. CDR3 length equals 16 residues. This CDR3 is CASSSRGTVLNYGYTF. DNA for the CDR3: TGTGCCAGCAGCTCCAGGGGGACAGTCCTTAACTATGGCTACACCTTC.